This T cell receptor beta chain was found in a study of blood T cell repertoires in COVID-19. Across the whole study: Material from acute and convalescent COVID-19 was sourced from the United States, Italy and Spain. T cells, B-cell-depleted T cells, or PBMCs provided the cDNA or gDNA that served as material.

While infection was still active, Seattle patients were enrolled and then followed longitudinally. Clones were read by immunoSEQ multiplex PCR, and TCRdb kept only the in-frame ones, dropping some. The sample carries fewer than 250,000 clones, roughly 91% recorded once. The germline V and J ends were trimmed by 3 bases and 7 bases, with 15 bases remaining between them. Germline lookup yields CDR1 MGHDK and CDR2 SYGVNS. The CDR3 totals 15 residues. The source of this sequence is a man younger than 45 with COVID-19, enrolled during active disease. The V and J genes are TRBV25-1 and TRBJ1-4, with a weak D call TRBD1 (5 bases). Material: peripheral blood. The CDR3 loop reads CASSDSGIAGEKLFF. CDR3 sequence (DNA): TGTGCCAGCAGTGATTCAGGGATAGCGGGTGAAAAACTGTTTTTT.